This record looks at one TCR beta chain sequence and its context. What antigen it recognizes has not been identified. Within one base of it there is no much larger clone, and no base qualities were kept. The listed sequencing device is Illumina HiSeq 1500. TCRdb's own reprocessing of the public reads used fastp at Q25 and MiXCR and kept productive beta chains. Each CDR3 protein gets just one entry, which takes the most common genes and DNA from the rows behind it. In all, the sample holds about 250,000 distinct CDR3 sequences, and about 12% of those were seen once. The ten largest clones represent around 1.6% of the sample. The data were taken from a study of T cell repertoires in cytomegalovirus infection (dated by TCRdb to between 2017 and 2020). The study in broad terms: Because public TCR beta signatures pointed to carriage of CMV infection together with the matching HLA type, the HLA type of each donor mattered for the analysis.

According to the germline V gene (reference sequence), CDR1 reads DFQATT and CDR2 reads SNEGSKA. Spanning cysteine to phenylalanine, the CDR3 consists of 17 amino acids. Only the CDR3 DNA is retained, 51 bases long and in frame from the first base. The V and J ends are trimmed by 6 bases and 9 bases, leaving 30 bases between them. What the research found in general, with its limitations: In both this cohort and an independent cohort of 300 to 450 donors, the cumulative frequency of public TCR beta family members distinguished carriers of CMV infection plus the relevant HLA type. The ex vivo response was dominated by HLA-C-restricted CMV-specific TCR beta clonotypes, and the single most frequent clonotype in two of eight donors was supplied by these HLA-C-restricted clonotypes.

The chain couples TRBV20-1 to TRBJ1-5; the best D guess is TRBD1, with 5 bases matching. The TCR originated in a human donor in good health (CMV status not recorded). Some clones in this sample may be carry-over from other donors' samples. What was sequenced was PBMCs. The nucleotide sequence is TGCAGTGCCCCCTCCTTCAAGACAGTATCCCGGGCTGGGCCCCAGCATTTT. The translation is CSAPSFKTVSRAGPQHF.